Presented here are 9 T cell receptor beta chains from one specimen sequenced in a study of cytomegalovirus exposure and HLA in healthy donors. The primer mix had 60 Vbeta and 13 Jbeta primers. The repertoire was sequenced with immunoSEQ multiplex PCR; TCRdb's copy has only in-frame clones and lacks some. The table has 150,000 to 250,000 clones, approximately 85% seen once. Sequencing was carried out using PBMCs. All receptors come from a woman between 50 and 59 years old in good health and CMV-seropositive.

This rearrangement joins TRBV13 to TRBJ2-1; 12 bases fit TRBD2. Germline CDR1 reads PRHDT; CDR2 reads FYEKMQ (reference sequence). The CDR3 length is 14 residues. V lost 4 bases to trimming and J lost 8 bases; unmatched junction nucleotides: 3. This CDR3 is CASSSTSGSYEQFF. For the CDR3, the DNA is TGTGCCAGCAGCTCGACTAGCGGGAGTTATGAGCAGTTCTTC.

The rearrangement uses TRBV29-1 and TRBJ2-5; 7 nucleotides match TRBD2. Germline CDR1 and CDR2: SQVTM and ANQGSEA. The CDR3 has 11 amino acids. J lost 4 bases, V lost 7 bases, and 3 bases had no gene match. For the CDR3, the DNA is TGCAGCGCATGGGGGGGAGAGACCCAGTACTTC. Residues: CSAWGGETQYF.

V is TRBV5-1 and J is TRBJ2-2; tentatively, D is TRBD1 (6 bases). This CDR3 has 15 amino acids. The V end lost 4 bases, the J end lost 1 base, and 11 bases lay between the germline ends. Germline CDR1 SGHRS, CDR2 YFSETQ. CDR3: CASSLQTGNTGELFF. CDR3 DNA sequence: TGCGCCAGCAGCCTCCAGACAGGGAACACCGGGGAGCTGTTTTTT.

The chain couples TRBV11-2 to TRBJ2-7, with D uncertain. Germline values: CDR1 SGHAT, CDR2 FQNNGV. The CDR3 is made up of 14 amino acids. The V gene lost 5 bases and the J gene lost 0 bases, with 11 bases spanning the gap. DNA of the CDR3: TGTGCCAGCAGCCACCAGCAGGCCTCCTACGAGCAGTACTTC. Amino acids: CASSHQQASYEQYF.

The rearrangement uses TRBV6-1 and TRBJ1-2; maybe TRBD1 (6 bases). Germline CDR1 reads MNHNS; CDR2 reads SASEGT. V was trimmed by 4 bases and J by 5 bases, leaving 11 bases between them. This CDR3 is 13 amino acids long. CDR3 sequence reads: CASSAGQLYGYTF. In DNA, the CDR3 is TGTGCCAGCAGTGCCGGACAGCTATATGGCTACACCTTC.

The chain has TRBV28 and TRBJ1-2; D call uncertain. Germline-derived CDR1 and CDR2 are MDHEN and SYDVKM. The V and J ends lost 6 bases and 1 base respectively, with 12 bases between them. The CDR3 extends over 14 amino acids. Here the CDR3 DNA reads TGTGCCAGCAGGCGGTCGATCGATAACTATGGCTACACCTTC. Residues: CASRRSIDNYGYTF.

This chain links TRBV10-3 with TRBJ2-7, with 8 bases matching TRBD2. The CDR3 has 13 amino acids. From germline, CDR1 is ENHRY and CDR2 SYGVKD. With 7 bases clipped from V and 5 bases from J, the junction kept 7 bases outside the gene matches. The CDR3 loop reads CAITPVAGNEQYF. For the CDR3, the DNA is TGTGCCATCACGCCGGTAGCGGGAAACGAGCAGTACTTC.

The chain has TRBV28 and TRBJ2-3, with 9 bases that match TRBD1. The CDR3 is 14 residues long. With 4 bases clipped from V and 4 bases from J, the junction kept 3 bases outside the gene matches. Germline loops: CDR1 MDHEN, CDR2 SYDVKM. CDR3 loop: CASSSGQGSDTQYF. CDR3 coding DNA: TGTGCCAGCAGTTCCGGACAGGGGTCAGATACGCAGTATTTT.

The chain joins TRBV29-1 to TRBJ2-3; D unclear. V was cut by 4 bases and J by 0 bases, with 17 bases left in between. Per the germline V gene, CDR1 is SQVTM and CDR2 is ANQGSEA. The length of the CDR3 is 16 residues. CDR3 DNA sequence: TGCAGCGTTGTGTCGTGGCAGCCCGGGAGCACAGATACGCAGTATTTT. It yields the protein CSVVSWQPGSTDTQYF.